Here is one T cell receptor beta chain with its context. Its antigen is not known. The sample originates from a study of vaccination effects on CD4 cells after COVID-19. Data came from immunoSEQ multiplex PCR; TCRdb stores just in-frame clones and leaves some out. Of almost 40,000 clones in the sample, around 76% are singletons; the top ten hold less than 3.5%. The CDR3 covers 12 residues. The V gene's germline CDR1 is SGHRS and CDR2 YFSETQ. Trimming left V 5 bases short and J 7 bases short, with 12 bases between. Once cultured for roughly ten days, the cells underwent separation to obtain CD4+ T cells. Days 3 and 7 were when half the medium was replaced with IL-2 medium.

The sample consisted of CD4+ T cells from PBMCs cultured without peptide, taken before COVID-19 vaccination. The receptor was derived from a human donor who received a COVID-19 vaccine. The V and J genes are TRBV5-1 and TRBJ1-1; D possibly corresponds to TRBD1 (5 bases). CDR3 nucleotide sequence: TGCGCCAGCAGATCAGAGGGGAGTGAAGCTTTCTTT. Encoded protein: CASRSEGSEAFF.